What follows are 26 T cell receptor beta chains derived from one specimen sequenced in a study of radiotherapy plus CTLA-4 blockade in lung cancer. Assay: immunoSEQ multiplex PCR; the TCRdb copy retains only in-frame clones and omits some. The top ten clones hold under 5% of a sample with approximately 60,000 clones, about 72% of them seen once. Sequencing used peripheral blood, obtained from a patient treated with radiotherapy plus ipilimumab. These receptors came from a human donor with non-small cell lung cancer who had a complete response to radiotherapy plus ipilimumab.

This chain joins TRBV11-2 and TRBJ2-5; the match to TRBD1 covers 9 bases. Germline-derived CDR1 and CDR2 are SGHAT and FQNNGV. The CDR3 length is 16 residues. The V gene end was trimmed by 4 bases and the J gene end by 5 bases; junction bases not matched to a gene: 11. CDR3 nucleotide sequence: TGTGCCAGCAGCTACCGGACAGGGGAGATCGTGGAGACCCAGTACTTC. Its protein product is CASSYRTGEIVETQYF.

The CDR3 region is CASSLWLWDASSNTEAFF. Here the CDR3 DNA reads TGTGCCAGCAGCTTGTGGCTTTGGGACGCGTCTTCGAACACTGAAGCTTTCTTT. The rearrangement uses TRBV5-6 and TRBJ1-1, with a weak D call TRBD1 (5 bases). V was shortened by 1 base and J by 1 base, with 20 bases between the two germline ends. CDR3 length equals 18 residues. The V gene's germline CDR1 is SGHDT and CDR2 YYEEEE.

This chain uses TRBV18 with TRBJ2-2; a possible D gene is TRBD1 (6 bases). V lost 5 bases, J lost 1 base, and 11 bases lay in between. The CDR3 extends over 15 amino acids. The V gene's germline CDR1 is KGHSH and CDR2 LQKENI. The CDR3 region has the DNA TGTGCCAGCTCAATCGGACAGATGAACACCGGGGAGCTGTTTTTT. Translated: CASSIGQMNTGELFF.

The CDR3, as DNA: TGTGCCAGCAGTTTACGTCTTAGCGGGAGGGGCTCTGGGGCCAACGTCCTGACTTTC. This gives the protein CASSLRLSGRGSGANVLTF. This chain joins TRBV28 and TRBJ2-6, with 11 bases lining up with TRBD2. This CDR3 spans 19 amino acids. V gave up 2 bases and J gave up 0 bases; unmatched junction bases: 6. Looked up from germline, CDR1 is MDHEN and CDR2 is SYDVKM. The entire variable domain, with the rest obtained from reference TRBV28 and TRBJ2-6, is as follows: DVKVTQSSRYLVKRTGEKVFLECVQDMDHENMFWYRQDPGLGLRLIYFSYDVKMKEKGDIPEGYSVSREKKERFSLILESASTNQTSMYLCASSLRLSGRGSGANVLTFGAGSRLTVL.

The CDR3, as DNA: TGTGCCAGCTCACCCCGGGAGGGCTACGAGCAGTACGTC. This sequence encodes CASSPREGYEQYV. The J gene is TRBJ2-7, the V gene TRBV18, with 8 positions matching TRBD2. This CDR3 spans 13 amino acids. CDR1 is KGHSH and CDR2 is LQKENI in the germline V gene. V was clipped by 3 bases and J by 3 bases; unmatched bases: 1.

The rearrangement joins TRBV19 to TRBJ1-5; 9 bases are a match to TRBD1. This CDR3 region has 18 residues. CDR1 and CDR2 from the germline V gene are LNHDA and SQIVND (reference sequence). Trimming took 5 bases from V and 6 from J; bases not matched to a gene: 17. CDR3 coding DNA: TGTGCCAGTAGTTTCTCCGGGACAGGGTTGGTGAGAGGTCAGCCCCAGCATTTT. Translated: CASSFSGTGLVRGQPQHF.

This CDR3 reads CSVATNTGELFF. The DNA for the CDR3 is TGCAGCGTTGCGACCAACACCGGGGAGCTGTTTTTT. This sequence joins TRBV29-1 and TRBJ2-2; D unresolved. This CDR3 contains 12 residues. Trimming cost V 4 bases and J 2 bases, with 5 bases left between them. Germline V lookup: CDR1 SQVTM, CDR2 ANQGSEA.

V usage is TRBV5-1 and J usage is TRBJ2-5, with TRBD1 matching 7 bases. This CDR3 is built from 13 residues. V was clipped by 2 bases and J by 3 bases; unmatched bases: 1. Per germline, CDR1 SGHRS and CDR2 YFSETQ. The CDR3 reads CASSLGTEETQYF. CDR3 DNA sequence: TGCGCCAGCAGCTTAGGGACAGAAGAGACCCAGTACTTC.

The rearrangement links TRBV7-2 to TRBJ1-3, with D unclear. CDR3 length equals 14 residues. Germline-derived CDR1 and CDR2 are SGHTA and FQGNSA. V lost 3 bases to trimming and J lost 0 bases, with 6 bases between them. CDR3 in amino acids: CASSFRTSGNTIYF. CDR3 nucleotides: TGTGCCAGCAGCTTCAGGACCTCTGGAAACACCATATATTTT.

The CDR3 DNA sequence: TGTGCCAGCAGCTTAGGGGAGAAAGAGACCCAGTACTTC. Translation: CASSLGEKETQYF. The chain joins TRBV11-2 to TRBJ2-5, with D possibly TRBD2 on 5 matching bases. From germline, CDR1 is SGHAT and CDR2 FQNNGV. The CDR3 consists of 13 residues. Deletions cut 1 base from V and 3 bases from J, with 6 bases between. The full variable domain, in which reference TRBV11-2 and TRBJ2-5 provide the parts outside the CDR3, is EAGVAQSPRYKIIEKRQSVAFWCNPISGHATLYWYQQILGQGPKLLIQFQNNGVVDDSQLPKDRFSAERLKGVDSTLKIQPAKLEDSAVYLCASSLGEKETQYFGPGTRLLVL.

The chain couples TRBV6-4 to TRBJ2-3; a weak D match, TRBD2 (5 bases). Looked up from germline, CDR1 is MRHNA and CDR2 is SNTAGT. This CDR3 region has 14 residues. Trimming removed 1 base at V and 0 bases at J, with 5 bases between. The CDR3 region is CASSDLASTDTQYF. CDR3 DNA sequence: TGTGCCAGCAGTGACTTAGCGAGCACAGATACGCAGTATTTT.

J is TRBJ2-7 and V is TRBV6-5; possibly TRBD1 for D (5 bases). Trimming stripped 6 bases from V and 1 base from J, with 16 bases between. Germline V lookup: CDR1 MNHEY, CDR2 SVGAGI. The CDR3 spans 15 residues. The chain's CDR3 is CASSRFGQGSYEQYF. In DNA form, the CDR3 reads TGTGCCAGCAGCCGTTTCGGGCAGGGATCCTACGAGCAGTACTTC.

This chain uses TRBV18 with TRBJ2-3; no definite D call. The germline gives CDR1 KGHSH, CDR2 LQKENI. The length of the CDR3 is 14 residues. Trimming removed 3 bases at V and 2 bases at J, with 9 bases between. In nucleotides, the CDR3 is TGTGCCAGCTCACCGGCCAGGTCCACAGATACGCAGTATTTT. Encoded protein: CASSPARSTDTQYF.

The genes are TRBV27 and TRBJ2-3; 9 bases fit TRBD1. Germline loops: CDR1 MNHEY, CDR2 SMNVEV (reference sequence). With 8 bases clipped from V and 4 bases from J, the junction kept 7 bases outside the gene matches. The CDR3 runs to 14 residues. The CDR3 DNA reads TGTGCCAGCTCCGGGACAGGGAGGGCAGATACGCAGTATTTT. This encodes CASSGTGRADTQYF.

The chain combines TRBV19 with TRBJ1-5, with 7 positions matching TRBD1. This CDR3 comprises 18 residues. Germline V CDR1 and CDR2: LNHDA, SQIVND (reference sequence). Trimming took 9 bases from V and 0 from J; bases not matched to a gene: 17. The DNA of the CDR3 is TGTGCCAGCGTCTTACAGGGGTCCCCCCCCCATAGCAATCAGCCCCAGCATTTT. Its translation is CASVLQGSPPHSNQPQHF.

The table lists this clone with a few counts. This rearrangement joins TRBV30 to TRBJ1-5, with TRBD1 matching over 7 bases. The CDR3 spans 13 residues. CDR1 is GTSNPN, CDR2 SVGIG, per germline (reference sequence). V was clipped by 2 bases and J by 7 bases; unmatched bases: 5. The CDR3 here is CAWSRQGGQPQHF. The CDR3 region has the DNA TGTGCCTGGAGTAGACAGGGAGGCCAGCCCCAGCATTTT.

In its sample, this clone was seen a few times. Here the CDR3 reads CASRISYEQYV. Written as DNA, the CDR3 is TGTGCCAGCAGAATCTCCTACGAGCAGTACGTC. The chain carries TRBV11-2 and TRBJ2-7; unclear D gene. The CDR3 consists of 11 residues. Germline V gene data show CDR1 as SGHAT and CDR2 as FQNNGV. Trimming took off 6 bases at V and 0 bases at J, with 3 bases between the two ends.

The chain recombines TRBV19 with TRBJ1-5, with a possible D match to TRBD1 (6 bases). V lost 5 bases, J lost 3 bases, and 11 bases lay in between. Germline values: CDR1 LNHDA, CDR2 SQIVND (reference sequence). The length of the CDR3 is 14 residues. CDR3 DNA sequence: TGTGCCAGTAGTTCTGACAGGATCAATCAGCCCCAGCATTTT. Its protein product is CASSSDRINQPQHF.

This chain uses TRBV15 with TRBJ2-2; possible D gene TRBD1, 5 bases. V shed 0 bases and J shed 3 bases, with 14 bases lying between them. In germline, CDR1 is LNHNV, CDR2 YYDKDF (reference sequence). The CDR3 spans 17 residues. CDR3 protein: CATSRDFGVGDTGELFF. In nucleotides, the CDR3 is TGTGCCACCAGCAGAGATTTTGGAGTAGGGGACACCGGGGAGCTGTTTTTT.

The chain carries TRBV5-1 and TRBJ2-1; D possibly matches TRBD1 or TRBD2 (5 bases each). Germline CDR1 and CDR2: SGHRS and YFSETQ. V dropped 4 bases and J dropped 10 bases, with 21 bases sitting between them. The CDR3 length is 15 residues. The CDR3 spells CASSQMGPLLGEQFF. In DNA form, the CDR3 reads TGCGCCAGCAGCCAAATGGGACCCCTATTAGGGGAGCAGTTCTTC.

The CDR3 here is CASSTNREGQQFF. The CDR3 DNA is TGTGCCAGTAGTACAAACAGGGAAGGACAACAGTTCTTC. The chain links TRBV19 to TRBJ2-1; possibly TRBD1 for D (6 bases). Between the trimmed V and J ends, which lost 4 bases and 13 bases, there was a span of 17 bases. The CDR3 has 13 amino acids. Looked up from germline, CDR1 is LNHDA and CDR2 is SQIVND (reference sequence).

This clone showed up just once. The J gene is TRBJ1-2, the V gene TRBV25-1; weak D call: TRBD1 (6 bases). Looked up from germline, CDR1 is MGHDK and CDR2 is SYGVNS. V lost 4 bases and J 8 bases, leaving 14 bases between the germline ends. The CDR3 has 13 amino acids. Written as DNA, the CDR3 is TGTGCCAGCAGTGCAACAGGGAATGGAGGCTACACCTTC. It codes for CASSATGNGGYTF.

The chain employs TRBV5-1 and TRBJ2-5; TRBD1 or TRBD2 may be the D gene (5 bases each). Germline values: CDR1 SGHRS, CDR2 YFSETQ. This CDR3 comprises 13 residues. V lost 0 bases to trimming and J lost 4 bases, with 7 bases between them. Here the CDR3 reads CASSLGGGETQYF. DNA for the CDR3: TGCGCCAGCAGCTTGGGTGGGGGAGAGACCCAGTACTTC.

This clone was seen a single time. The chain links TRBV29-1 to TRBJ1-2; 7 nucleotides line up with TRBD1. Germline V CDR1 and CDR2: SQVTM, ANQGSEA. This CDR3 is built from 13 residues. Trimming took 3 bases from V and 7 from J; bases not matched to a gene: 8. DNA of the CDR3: TGCAGCGTTGATAAGGGGGCTTTCGGTGGCTACACCTTC. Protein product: CSVDKGAFGGYTF.

CDR3 residues: CASSLGQTYGYTF. DNA of the CDR3: TGCGCCAGCAGCTTGGGACAGACGTATGGCTACACCTTC. V usage is TRBV5-1 and J usage is TRBJ1-2; perhaps TRBD1 as D (5 bases). V lost 0 bases and J 5 bases, leaving 8 bases between the germline ends. Per germline, CDR1 SGHRS and CDR2 YFSETQ. CDR3 length: 13 amino acids.

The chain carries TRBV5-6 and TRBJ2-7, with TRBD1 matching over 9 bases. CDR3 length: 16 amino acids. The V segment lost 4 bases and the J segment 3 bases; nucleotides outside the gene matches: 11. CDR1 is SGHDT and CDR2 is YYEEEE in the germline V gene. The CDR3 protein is CASSTSDRGLGYEQYF. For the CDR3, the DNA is TGTGCCAGCAGCACCTCGGACAGGGGACTTGGCTACGAGCAGTACTTC.